These 10 T cell receptor beta chains share one sample of origin, sequenced in a study of glioma-infiltrating T cells after dendritic cell vaccination. Sequenced by immunoSEQ multiplex PCR; TCRdb stores in-frame clones only, minus some. The sample contains around 96,000 clones, 75% to 85% of which appear only once. The sequences come from blood, collected before dendritic cell vaccination. All receptors derive from a human donor with glioblastoma.

The rearrangement uses TRBV18 and TRBJ1-1, with TRBD1 as a possible D gene (5 bases). The CDR3 has 15 amino acids. The germline V and J ends were trimmed by 5 bases and 3 bases, with 16 bases remaining between them. Germline V gene sequence: CDR1 KGHSH, CDR2 LQKENI. The CDR3 sequence: CASSSREGRYTEAFF. The CDR3 DNA reads as TGTGCCAGCTCATCCCGGGAGGGGCGTTACACTGAAGCTTTCTTT.

The gene calls are TRBV19 and TRBJ1-5, with 7 bases identical to TRBD1. The trim removed 4 bases at V and 7 bases at J, leaving 4 bases unmatched. Germline loops: CDR1 LNHDA, CDR2 SQIVND (reference sequence). The CDR3 totals 13 residues. CDR3 loop: CASSRLQGQPQHF. In nucleotides, the CDR3 is TGTGCCAGTAGTAGATTACAGGGGCAGCCCCAGCATTTT.

This clone was detected a few times. The chain carries TRBV19 and TRBJ2-7; D is undetermined. The germline V gene has CDR1 LNHDA and CDR2 SQIVND (reference sequence). Trimming took off 4 bases at V and 2 bases at J, with 9 bases between the two ends. CDR3 length: 13 residues. The CDR3 DNA reads TGTGCCAGTAGTAACAACATTGCCTACGAGCAGTACTTC. It translates to CASSNNIAYEQYF.

J is TRBJ2-1 and V is TRBV5-6; D not resolved. The V gene lost 2 bases and the J gene lost 8 bases, with 11 bases spanning the gap. CDR1 and CDR2 (germline): SGHDT, YYEEEE. There are 13 residues in the CDR3. CDR3 bases: TGTGCCAGCAGCTTTACACAAGAGGATGAGCAGTTCTTC. As protein: CASSFTQEDEQFF.

The J gene is TRBJ1-5, the V gene TRBV19, with TRBD1 matching over 9 bases. This CDR3 comprises 15 residues. J gave up 5 bases and V 3 bases, and 5 bases lay outside the gene matches. Germline V CDR1 and CDR2: LNHDA, SQIVND (reference sequence). CDR3 region: CASSIGTGSYQPQHF. Written as DNA, the CDR3 is TGTGCCAGTAGTATCGGGACAGGGTCGTATCAGCCCCAGCATTTT.

This chain joins TRBV14 and TRBJ2-5; TRBD2 aligns across 11 bases. V dropped 1 base and J dropped 2; count of bases not matched to a gene: 9. The CDR3 has 18 residues. Germline V lookup: CDR1 SGHDN, CDR2 FVKESK. CDR3 sequence (DNA): TGTGCCAGCAGCCAAGGTAGCGGGAGGGCATTACCACAAGAGACCCAGTACTTC. Protein: CASSQGSGRALPQETQYF.

This sequence joins TRBV5-1 and TRBJ2-7; TRBD1 is a possible D gene (5 bases). Deletions cut 0 bases from V and 2 bases from J, with 9 bases between. Looked up from germline, CDR1 is SGHRS and CDR2 is YFSETQ. The CDR3 is made up of 14 amino acids. The CDR3 region is CASSLGRQTYEQYF. The CDR3, as DNA: TGCGCCAGCAGCTTGGGGAGACAGACCTACGAGCAGTACTTC. Drawing the rest from reference TRBV5-1 and TRBJ2-7, the complete variable domain is KAGVTQTPRYLIKTRGQQVTLSCSPISGHRSVSWYQQTPGQGLQFLFEYFSETQRNKGNFPGRFSGRQFSNSRSEMNVSTLELGDSALYLCASSLGRQTYEQYFGPGTRLTVT.

The J gene is TRBJ2-7, the V gene TRBV18, with 7 bases matching TRBD1. This CDR3 region has 15 residues. V lost 0 bases, J lost 1 base, and 3 bases stayed unmatched. Germline lookup yields CDR1 KGHSH and CDR2 LQKENI. The CDR3 DNA reads TGTGCCAGCTCACCACCGGGACAGCCATCCTACGAGCAGTACTTC. Residues: CASSPPGQPSYEQYF. The whole variable domain, filled in from reference TRBV18 and TRBJ2-7, reads NAGVMQNPRHLVRRRGQEARLRCSPMKGHSHVYWYRQLPEEGLKFMVYLQKENIIDESGMPKERFSAEFPKEGPSILRIQQVVRGDSAAYFCASSPPGQPSYEQYFGPGTRLTVT.

This chain joins TRBV6-4 and TRBJ1-4; tentative D call: TRBD1 (6 bases). The germline V and J ends were trimmed by 3 bases and 5 bases, with 13 bases remaining between them. The germline CDR1 and CDR2 sequences are MRHNA and SNTAGT. CDR3 length: 15 residues. CDR3 nucleotide sequence: TGTGCCAGCAGTGAACAGGGAAGGAAGAATGAAAAACTGTTTTTT. Translating gives CASSEQGRKNEKLFF.

V usage is TRBV9 and J usage is TRBJ1-1, with TRBD1 identical over 11 bases. This CDR3 spans 17 amino acids. The germline CDR1 and CDR2 sequences are SGDLS and YYNGEE. The junction had 8 bases not matched to a gene; V was cut back by 4 bases and J by 0 bases. The CDR3 is CASSFGTGGLMNTEAFF. The DNA for the CDR3 is TGTGCCAGCAGCTTCGGGACAGGGGGTTTAATGAACACTGAAGCTTTCTTT.